These 28 T cell receptor beta chains share one sample of origin, sequenced in a study of human T cells and chemical hapten exposure. TCRdb passed the RACE reads through MiXCR, listing each CDR3 protein once. Among about 140,000 distinct CDR3 sequences listed, about an eighth were seen once. The time point denotes: patch test 2, 6 weeks after DPC sensitization. Described treatment: therapeutic diphenylcyclopropenone sensitization with weekly scalp DPC. This specimen was whole blood, taken in connection with sensitization to the hapten diphenylcyclopropenone (DPC). The receptors derive from a woman aged 45-65 years with alopecia areata. Some clones in this sample may be carry-over from other donors' samples.

The genes are TRBV4-2 and TRBJ2-3; 9 bases align to TRBD1. This CDR3 comprises 18 residues. Germline assignment: CDR1 LGHNA and CDR2 YNFKEQ. V dropped 2 bases and J dropped 4; count of bases not matched to a gene: 13. The CDR3 is CASSQSGTGSPAADTQYF. The CDR3 nucleotides read TGTGCCAGCAGCCAATCGGGGACAGGGAGCCCCGCAGCAGATACGCAGTATTTT.

With respect to this clonotype: A much more abundant neighbour one base away suggests this may be a read error. V gene TRBV6-2 or TRBV6-3 combines with J gene TRBJ2-1; no clear D. CDR1 is MNHEY and CDR2 is SVGEGT in the germline V gene. This CDR3 contains 15 residues. The DNA for the CDR3 is TGTGCCAGCAGTTACCTACCCAACTCCTACAATGGGCAGTTCTTC. This sequence encodes CASSYLPNSYNGQFF.

This clonotype has ten or more counts. The chain recombines TRBV2 with TRBJ2-1; D gene unclear. CDR1 is SNHLY, CDR2 FYNNEI, per germline. V was pared by 1 base and J by 5 bases, with 6 bases between. The CDR3 totals 13 residues. In nucleotides, the CDR3 is TGTGCCAGCAGTGAAGAACTGGACAATGAGCAGTTCTTC. It is translated as CASSEELDNEQFF. The full variable domain, with the rest looked up from reference TRBV2 and TRBJ2-1, is EPEVTQTPSHQVTQMGQEVILRCVPISNHLYFYWYRQILGQKVEFLVSFYNNEISEKSEIFDDQFSVERPDGSNFTLKIRSTKLEDSAMYFCASSEELDNEQFFGPGTRLTVL.

This clonotype was observed many times. The chain employs TRBV11-2 and TRBJ2-3, with a possible D match to TRBD2 (5 bases). CDR1 and CDR2 (germline): SGHAT, FQNNGV. Deletions cut 0 bases from V and 3 bases from J, with 10 bases between. This CDR3 has 15 residues. The chain's CDR3 is CASSLDRRGTDTQYF. In DNA, the CDR3 is TGTGCCAGCAGCTTAGATCGCCGGGGAACAGATACGCAGTATTTT.

This clonotype was recorded a few times. The CDR3 sequence is CASSQIHNEQFF. The CDR3, as DNA: TGTGCCAGCAGCCAAATTCACAATGAGCAGTTCTTC. The genes are TRBV14 and TRBJ2-1; D not resolved. CDR3 length: 12 residues. Germline CDR1 and CDR2: SGHDN and FVKESK. With 2 bases removed from V and 5 bases from J, the gap between germline ends came to 4 bases.

The rearrangement links TRBV6-6 to TRBJ2-3; D call uncertain. V was cut by 5 bases and J by 6 bases, with 6 bases left in between. Germline V CDR1 and CDR2: MNHNY, SVGAGI (reference sequence). This CDR3 comprises 11 residues. The CDR3 reads CASSTRDTQYF. The CDR3, as DNA: TGTGCCAGCAGTACCCGGGATACGCAGTATTTT.

This clonotype was observed a few times. The gene calls are TRBV28 and TRBJ2-1; D gene ambiguous. V was pared by 6 bases and J by 6 bases, with 15 bases between. This CDR3 comprises 14 residues. CDR1 MDHEN and CDR2 SYDVKM come from the germline V gene. DNA of the CDR3: TGTGCCAGCAGCGCGCCCCCTAAGGTCAATGAGCAGTTCTTC. This encodes CASSAPPKVNEQFF.

The rearrangement uses TRBV5-4 and TRBJ1-4; no definite D call. Germline values: CDR1 SGHNT, CDR2 YYREEE (reference sequence). Trimming pared 7 bases from V and 3 bases from J, leaving 10 bases between. The CDR3 is 13 amino acids. The CDR3 protein is CASRPGPNEKLFF. CDR3 nucleotides: TGTGCCAGCCGACCCGGACCTAATGAAAAACTGTTTTTT.

The rearrangement links TRBV5-6 to TRBJ2-3, with a tentative D call TRBD1 (6 bases). The CDR3 spans 14 residues. Germline V gene sequence: CDR1 SGHDT, CDR2 YYEEEE. The V end was cut by 7 bases, the J end by 0 bases, with 12 bases between. The CDR3 is CASLQGFSTDTQYF. In nucleotides, the CDR3 is TGTGCCAGCCTACAGGGCTTCAGCACAGATACGCAGTATTTT.

Only a few counts were recorded for this clonotype. This sequence joins TRBV11-2 and TRBJ2-2; D is undetermined. V lost 4 bases and J lost 0, with 6 bases in between. The germline V gene has CDR1 SGHAT and CDR2 FQNNGV. The CDR3 is made up of 14 amino acids. Here the CDR3 reads CASSWSANTGELFF. The CDR3 DNA sequence: TGTGCCAGCAGCTGGTCGGCGAACACCGGGGAGCTGTTTTTT.

The chain combines TRBV6-6 with TRBJ1-1, with a tentative D call TRBD1 (6 bases). The CDR3 has 13 residues. Germline V lookup: CDR1 MNHNY, CDR2 SVGAGI (reference sequence). Deletions cut 6 bases from V and 11 bases from J, with 19 bases between. The DNA for the CDR3 is TGTGCCAGCAGCTGGGACCGTTCAGACAGGGCTTTCTTT. It yields the protein CASSWDRSDRAFF.

This clonotype was detected many times. The V and J genes are TRBV20-1 and TRBJ2-3, with 9 nucleotides matching TRBD2. CDR1 and CDR2 from the germline V gene are DFQATT and SNEGSKA (reference sequence). With 3 bases clipped from V and 4 bases from J, the junction kept 5 bases outside the gene matches. The CDR3 spans 14 residues. The CDR3 DNA reads as TGCAGTGCTAGTATAGCGGGAGTAGCAGATACGCAGTATTTT. Protein: CSASIAGVADTQYF.

This clonotype was seen repeatedly, ten times or more. The genes are TRBV7-8 and TRBJ1-2; no clear D. Per the germline V gene, CDR1 is SGHVS and CDR2 is FQNEAQ. CDR3 length: 16 amino acids. The V end was cut by 4 bases, the J end by 5 bases, with 20 bases between. CDR3 coding DNA: TGTGCCAGCAGCTCGGCCCGAGGGAAGGGATCGTATGGCTACACCTTC. Protein: CASSSARGKGSYGYTF.

The CDR3, as DNA: TGTGCCAGCAGCGTAGTCCAGGGACCCTACAATGAGCAGTTCTTC. Its translation: CASSVVQGPYNEQFF. The chain links TRBV9 to TRBJ2-1; D might be TRBD1 or TRBD2, each matching 5 bases. This CDR3 is 15 amino acids long. V dropped 0 bases and J dropped 2 bases, with 9 bases sitting between them. CDR1 and CDR2 (germline): SGDLS, YYNGEE.

The chain is built from TRBV12-3 or TRBV12-4 and TRBJ2-3, with TRBD1 matching 7 bases. V gave up 5 bases and J gave up 6 bases; unmatched junction bases: 8. The CDR3 spans 14 residues. DNA of the CDR3: TGTGCCAGCAGTGCTCTCATACAGGGGGATACGCAGTATTTT. Protein: CASSALIQGDTQYF.

This chain joins TRBV20-1 and TRBJ2-5, with D unresolved. Looked up from germline, CDR1 is DFQATT and CDR2 is SNEGSKA (reference sequence). Trimming stripped 0 bases from V and 4 bases from J, with 21 bases between. CDR3 length: 17 amino acids. The DNA for the CDR3 is TGCAGTGCTAGAGAGCCCCCCTTCGCAAGCACAAGAGAGACCCAGTACTTC. As protein: CSAREPPFASTRETQYF.

In its sample, this clonotype was seen a few times. The CDR3 region is CASRDRGSSYNEQFF. The CDR3 nucleotides read TGTGCCAGCAGGGACCGGGGTAGCTCCTACAATGAGCAGTTCTTC. The V and J genes are TRBV25-1 and TRBJ2-1, with a weak D call TRBD2 (5 bases). Germline V lookup: CDR1 MGHDK, CDR2 SYGVNS. Deletions cut 6 bases from V and 0 bases from J, with 12 bases between. This CDR3 comprises 15 residues.

The chain combines TRBV27 with TRBJ1-1; D unclear. Between the trimmed V and J ends, which lost 0 bases and 1 base, there was a span of 9 bases. Germline V lookup: CDR1 MNHEY, CDR2 SMNVEV (reference sequence). The length of the CDR3 is 15 residues. CDR3 loop: CASSLSAAKNTEAFF. CDR3 sequence (DNA): TGTGCCAGCAGTTTATCGGCAGCAAAGAACACTGAAGCTTTCTTT.

This clonotype was seen a single time. Written as DNA, the CDR3 is TGTGCCAGCGAGGGAGGGCGGAGCTACACCTTC. Residues: CASEGGRSYTF. The rearrangement joins TRBV12-3 or TRBV12-4 to TRBJ1-2; D is unclear. CDR3 size: 11 residues. Trimming removed 8 bases from V and 9 bases from J, with 13 bases in between.

V usage is TRBV6-5 and J usage is TRBJ2-2, with 7 bases identical to TRBD1. The CDR3 runs 14 residues. Germline CDR1 MNHEY, CDR2 SVGAGI. V was pared by 2 bases and J by 6 bases, with 3 bases of the junction left unmatched. The CDR3 is CASSYIQGAGELFF. CDR3 nucleotides: TGTGCCAGCAGTTACATCCAGGGGGCCGGGGAGCTGTTTTTT.

The genes are TRBV30 and TRBJ2-3; 8 positions match TRBD2. V was pared by 4 bases and J by 6 bases, with 21 bases of the junction left unmatched. The CDR3 totals 18 residues. The V gene's germline CDR1 is GTSNPN and CDR2 SVGIG (reference sequence). CDR3: CAWMTRGALAGLTDTQYF. CDR3 DNA: TGTGCCTGGATGACCCGAGGAGCTCTAGCGGGCCTCACGGATACGCAGTATTTT.

This clonotype was counted at least ten times. The CDR3 DNA reads TGTGCCAGCAGTTACTCGAGACATTATAATTCACCCCTCCACTTT. Translated, it gives CASSYSRHYNSPLHF. This chain joins TRBV6-5 and TRBJ1-6; D unclear. Germline V gives CDR1 MNHEY, CDR2 SVGAGI. CDR3 length: 15 amino acids. V was pared by 0 bases and J by 4 bases, with 7 bases between.

V gene TRBV7-2 combines with J gene TRBJ2-5; a possible D gene is TRBD2 (5 bases). The CDR3 covers 15 residues. The germline CDR1 and CDR2 sequences are SGHTA and FQGNSA. The V end was cut by 5 bases, the J end by 7 bases, with 20 bases between. The CDR3 loop is CASSLTSGSRGTQYF. DNA for the CDR3: TGTGCCAGCAGCCTAACTAGTGGGAGTCGGGGGACCCAGTACTTC.

There are many counts of this clonotype. This sequence joins TRBV30 and TRBJ1-1; D possibly corresponds to TRBD1 (5 bases). The V and J ends lost 1 base and 8 bases respectively, with 11 bases between them. This CDR3 spans 12 amino acids. Germline V lookup: CDR1 GTSNPN, CDR2 SVGIG (reference sequence). The CDR3 loop reads CAWSGGAKEAFF. In DNA, the CDR3 is TGTGCCTGGAGTGGAGGGGCCAAAGAAGCTTTCTTT.

This clonotype was seen ten or more times. The rearrangement links TRBV14 to TRBJ1-2; D gene ambiguous. This CDR3 region has 14 residues. V shed 2 bases and J shed 4 bases, with 11 bases lying between them. Looked up from germline, CDR1 is SGHDN and CDR2 is FVKESK. The DNA for the CDR3 is TGTGCCAGCAGCCAATTCCCGGGAAGCTATGGCTACACCTTC. This translates into CASSQFPGSYGYTF.

This clonotype was found many times. The J gene is TRBJ2-7, the V gene TRBV9; D might be TRBD2 (6 bases). This CDR3 has 14 amino acids. Trimming cost V 4 bases and J 3 bases, with 14 bases left between them. Germline-derived CDR1 and CDR2 are SGDLS and YYNGEE. The CDR3, as DNA: TGTGCCAGCAGCTGGGGGGTTGAGGGCTACGAGCAGTACTTC. Translating it yields CASSWGVEGYEQYF.

The chain couples TRBV27 to TRBJ1-2, with 8 bases matching TRBD1. CDR1 and CDR2 (germline): MNHEY, SMNVEV (reference sequence). The CDR3 contains 13 residues. Trimming cost V 3 bases and J 6 bases; bases outside gene matches: 3. CDR3 protein: CASSFAGGDGYTF. Here the CDR3 DNA reads TGTGCCAGCAGTTTCGCAGGGGGCGATGGCTACACCTTC.

The V call is TRBV2, the J call TRBJ1-6; TRBD1 is a possible D gene (5 bases). V lost 6 bases and J 9 bases, leaving 18 bases between the germline ends. The germline V gene has CDR1 SNHLY and CDR2 FYNNEI. The CDR3 has 15 residues. The CDR3 region is CASSFMEGLVSPLHF. CDR3 DNA: TGTGCCAGCAGCTTCATGGAGGGGCTCGTTTCACCCCTCCACTTT.